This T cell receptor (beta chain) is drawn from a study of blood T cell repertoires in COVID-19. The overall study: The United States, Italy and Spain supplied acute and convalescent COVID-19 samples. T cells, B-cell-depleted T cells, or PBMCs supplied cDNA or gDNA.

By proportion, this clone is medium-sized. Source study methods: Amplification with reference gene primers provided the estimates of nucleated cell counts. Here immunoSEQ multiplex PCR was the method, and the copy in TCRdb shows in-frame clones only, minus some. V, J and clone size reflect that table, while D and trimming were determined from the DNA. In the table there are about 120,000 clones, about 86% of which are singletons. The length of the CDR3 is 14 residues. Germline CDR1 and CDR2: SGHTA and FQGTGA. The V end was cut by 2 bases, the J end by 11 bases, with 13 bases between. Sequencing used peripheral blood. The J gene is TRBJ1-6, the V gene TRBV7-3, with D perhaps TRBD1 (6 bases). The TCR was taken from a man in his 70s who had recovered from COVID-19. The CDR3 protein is CASSLGGGATPLHF. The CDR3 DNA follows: TGTGCCAGCAGCTTAGGTGGGGGGGCAACACCCCTCCACTTT.